This passage covers 2 T cell receptor beta chains from one sample sequenced in a study of CD8 T cells in Susac syndrome. Reverse transcription used roughly 0.5 to 1 ug RNA and random hexamers. TCRdb ran MiXCR on the immunoSEQ multiplex PCR reads and lists one entry per CDR3 protein. The sample carries a few hundred thousand distinct CDR3 sequences, 92% recorded once. The sequenced sample consisted of CD8+ T cells from PBMCs. The receptors shown here come from a human donor with multiple sclerosis.

This clonotype was observed once. The chain has TRBV7-9 and TRBJ2-1; D remains unclear. Germline CDR1 is SEHNR and CDR2 is FQNEAQ (reference sequence). V lost 11 bases and J 9 bases, leaving 11 bases between the germline ends. CDR3 length equals 10 residues. The CDR3 coding sequence is TGTGCCCCGGCGCGAACTGAGCAGTTCTTC. Translating it yields CAPARTEQFF.

The chain joins TRBV5-4 to TRBJ2-1; D is perhaps TRBD1 (5 bases). The CDR3 length is 13 residues. Germline loops: CDR1 SGHNT, CDR2 YYREEE (reference sequence). V lost 3 bases and J 7 bases, leaving 11 bases between the germline ends. The CDR3 sequence is CASSSGKLNEQFF. The CDR3 DNA reads as TGTGCCAGCAGCTCAGGGAAACTAAATGAGCAGTTCTTC. Based on the CDR3 plus reference TRBV5-4 and TRBJ2-1, the full variable domain is ETGVTQSPTHLIKTRGQQVTLRCSSQSGHNTVSWYQQALGQGPQFIFQYYREEENGRGNFPPRFSGLQFPNYSSELNVNALELDDSALYLCASSSGKLNEQFFGPGTRLTVL.